One and the same sample provided the 24 T cell receptor beta chains below, sequenced in a study of T cells after yellow fever vaccination. TCRdb recomputed calls from the 5' RACE reads with MiXCR, one row per CDR3 protein. This sample has approximately 90,000 distinct CDR3 sequences, with more than 10% found just once. Sequencing was performed on CD8+ T cells not binding an NS4B(214-222) dextramer, sorted from PBMCs, taken roughly 20 days after the first yellow fever vaccination. Receptors were obtained from a man between 18 and 29 years old who received the YFV17D yellow fever vaccine.

This clonotype was detected a few times. The rearrangement links TRBV6-5 to TRBJ2-1, with 10 nucleotides matching TRBD2. Germline loops: CDR1 MNHEY, CDR2 SVGAGI. V was pared by 1 base and J by 6 bases, with 9 bases of the junction left unmatched. The CDR3 covers 17 residues. The DNA of the CDR3 is TGTGCCAGCAGTTACTTCCAAACTAGCGGGGAGGGCAATGAGCAGTTCTTC. Its translation: CASSYFQTSGEGNEQFF.

This chain uses TRBV6-2 or TRBV6-3 with TRBJ2-1; 7 bases align to TRBD1. This CDR3 spans 15 amino acids. Germline values: CDR1 MNHEY, CDR2 SVGEGT. Trimming at V came to 4 bases and at J to 4 bases, leaving 7 bases not matched to a gene. The CDR3 sequence is CASSFDGTAYNEQFF. For the CDR3, the DNA is TGTGCCAGCAGTTTTGACGGGACAGCATACAATGAGCAGTTCTTC.

This clonotype was seen only a few times. The chain employs TRBV4-1 and TRBJ1-2; 8 nucleotides match TRBD1. V was clipped by 3 bases and J by 2 bases; unmatched bases: 20. This CDR3 spans 20 amino acids. Per germline, CDR1 MGHRA and CDR2 YSYEKL. CDR3 region: CASSQFVTGTGIHINYGYTF. CDR3 DNA sequence: TGCGCCAGCAGCCAGTTCGTCACCGGGACAGGAATTCATATCAACTATGGCTACACCTTC.

In its sample, this clonotype was seen a few times. One end of the junction fails to match germline, which may point to a read error. The chain carries TRBV4-1 and TRBJ1-4; 8 bases are shared with TRBD1. The CDR3 runs to 17 residues. Per germline, CDR1 MGHRA and CDR2 YSYEKL. The DNA of the CDR3 is TGCGCCAGCAGCCAAGAAACCGACAGGGGACCTTACGAAATACTGTTTTTT. This encodes CASSQETDRGPYEILFF.

This clonotype was observed at least ten times. This chain connects TRBV7-9 to TRBJ2-1; tentatively, D is TRBD2 (6 bases). Trimming shortened V by 1 base and J by 9 bases, and 16 bases separated the two germline ends. Germline V lookup: CDR1 SEHNR, CDR2 FQNEAQ (reference sequence). The CDR3 consists of 15 residues. The CDR3 nucleotides are TGTGCCAGCAGCTTAGTATCGCTAGCGCCCTCTGAGCAGTTCTTC. Translating it yields CASSLVSLAPSEQFF.

In this sample, this clonotype turned up many times. This chain connects TRBV29-1 to TRBJ1-2, with unresolved D. CDR1 and CDR2 (germline): SQVTM, ANQGSEA. Trimming took off 3 bases at V and 5 bases at J, with 10 bases between the two ends. This CDR3 has 12 residues. CDR3 loop: CSVEGQTYGYTF. The CDR3 DNA reads as TGCAGCGTTGAGGGTCAGACTTATGGCTACACCTTC.

The chain recombines TRBV27 with TRBJ2-7, with TRBD1 matching over 10 bases. This CDR3 spans 15 amino acids. CDR1 MNHEY and CDR2 SMNVEV come from the germline V gene (reference sequence). Trimming removed 6 bases from V and 4 bases from J; junction bases left unmatched: 9. DNA for the CDR3: TGTGCCAGCAGGACCCCCCGGACAGGGGGGTACGAGCAGTACTTC. It encodes CASRTPRTGGYEQYF.

This clonotype was seen a handful of times. The chain joins TRBV21-1 to TRBJ1-2; the listed D gene, TRBD1, was not tested against the DNA. TRBV21-1 is a known pseudogene. The CDR3 is made up of 16 amino acids. The CDR3, as DNA: TGTGCCAGCAGCAAGGCCCCGGGACAGGGTCGGTATGGCTACACCTTC. Its protein is CASSKAPGQGRYGYTF.

This clonotype has only a few counts. V usage is TRBV3-1 and J usage is TRBJ2-3; D is ambiguous. V lost 0 bases and J lost 0, with 10 bases in between. Per germline, CDR1 LGHDT and CDR2 YNNKEL (reference sequence). This CDR3 is built from 16 residues. CDR3 protein: CASSQDLVGSTDTQYF. In DNA, the CDR3 is TGTGCCAGCAGCCAAGATCTTGTTGGGAGCACAGATACGCAGTATTTT.

J is TRBJ2-3 and V is TRBV10-1; unclear D gene. V lost 6 bases and J lost 5, with 6 bases in between. This CDR3 comprises 11 residues. Germline CDR1 is WNHNN and CDR2 is SYGVQD (reference sequence). CDR3 in DNA: TGCGCCAGCAGCTATGGAGATACGCAGTATTTT. Protein product: CASSYGDTQYF.

This clonotype was found a few times. The chain employs TRBV6-2 or TRBV6-3 and TRBJ2-6; weak D call: TRBD1 (5 bases). Per the germline V gene, CDR1 is MNHEY and CDR2 is SVGEGT. The CDR3 extends over 16 amino acids. V was clipped by 4 bases and J by 0 bases, with 10 bases between them. The CDR3: CASSLAGNSGANVLTF. The CDR3 bases are TGTGCCAGCAGTTTAGCAGGGAACTCTGGGGCCAACGTCCTGACTTTC.

This clonotype was counted between two and nine times. The V and J genes are TRBV6-7 and TRBJ2-7; the match to TRBD1 covers 8 bases. TRBV6-7 is identified as an open reading frame with a role that is uncertain. This CDR3 is 17 amino acids long. Trimming removed 0 bases from V and 3 bases from J; junction bases left unmatched: 10. The CDR3 DNA follows: TGTGCCAGCAGTTACTCTGGAAGGACAGGGCGATACTACGAGCAGTACGTC. It codes for CASSYSGRTGRYYEQYV.

V gene TRBV12-2 combines with J gene TRBJ2-3; the table's D call, TRBD2, was not checked against the DNA. TRBV12-2 represents a pseudogene. The CDR3 has 14 amino acids. The CDR3 DNA sequence: TGTGCATTACGGGCGGGGGGGAACACAGATACGCAGTATTTT. This codes for CALRAGGNTDTQYF.

The chain employs TRBV6-5 and TRBJ2-7; D is uncertain. With 4 bases removed from V and 2 bases from J, the gap between germline ends came to 9 bases. Germline loops: CDR1 MNHEY, CDR2 SVGAGI. The CDR3 length is 13 residues. The CDR3 region is CASSSGEPYEQYF. CDR3 nucleotides: TGTGCCAGCAGTTCAGGCGAACCCTACGAGCAGTACTTC.

This clonotype was counted a few times. DNA of the CDR3: TGTGCCAGCAGCCCCACCCTCAGCCCCGAGCAGTACTTC. Translating it yields CASSPTLSPEQYF. The chain links TRBV9 to TRBJ2-7; no reliable D call. Germline CDR1 reads SGDLS; CDR2 reads YYNGEE. V was shortened by 4 bases and J by 6 bases, with 14 bases between the two germline ends. The CDR3 has 13 amino acids.

This clonotype appeared a few times. V is TRBV7-2 and J is TRBJ1-6; 10 bases agree with TRBD1. The CDR3 totals 15 residues. The germline V gene encodes CDR1 SGHTA and CDR2 FQGNSA. V lost 5 bases, J lost 6 bases, and 4 bases stayed unmatched. This CDR3 reads CASSLTGGFNSPLHF. DNA for the CDR3: TGTGCCAGCAGCCTGACAGGGGGCTTTAATTCACCCCTCCACTTT.

The sample holds a few counts of this clonotype. This sequence joins TRBV4-1 and TRBJ1-1, with D possibly TRBD1 on 6 matching bases. The V gene's germline CDR1 is MGHRA and CDR2 YSYEKL. There are 13 residues in the CDR3. V lost 3 bases, J lost 9 bases, and 14 bases lay in between. In nucleotides, the CDR3 is TGCGCCAGCAGCCAGGGGGGCTTAATACAAGCTTTCTTT. Translation: CASSQGGLIQAFF.

This clonotype has just a few counts. The rearrangement uses TRBV7-9 and TRBJ2-1; no firm D call. The CDR3 runs 13 residues. With 0 bases removed from V and 7 bases from J, the gap between germline ends came to 7 bases. Per the germline V gene, CDR1 is SEHNR and CDR2 is FQNEAQ (reference sequence). As DNA, the CDR3 is TGTGCCAGCAGCTTAGCTCTTAGGAATGAGCAGTTCTTC. It specifies CASSLALRNEQFF.

The V and J genes are TRBV6-6 and TRBJ2-7; 7 positions match TRBD1. Germline assignment: CDR1 MNHNY and CDR2 SVGAGI (reference sequence). The J segment lost 3 bases and the V segment lost 11 bases, leaving 7 bases of the junction unmatched. The CDR3 contains 12 residues. This CDR3 is CALGQNLYEQYF. For the CDR3, the DNA is TGTGCCTTGGGACAGAATCTCTACGAGCAGTACTTC.

In its sample, this clonotype was seen many times. The chain is built from TRBV29-1 and TRBJ1-1; no reliable D call. The CDR3 totals 10 residues. Trimming removed 4 bases from V and 7 bases from J, with 7 bases in between. Germline V lookup: CDR1 SQVTM, CDR2 ANQGSEA. CDR3 nucleotide sequence: TGCAGCGTTGGGGCGGATGAAGCTTTCTTT. Translating it yields CSVGADEAFF. The full variable domain, its missing parts supplied by reference TRBV29-1 and TRBJ1-1, is SAVISQKPSRDICQRGTSLTIQCQVDSQVTMMFWYRQQPGQSLTLIATANQGSEATYESGFVIDKFPISRPNLTFSTLTVSNMSPEDSSIYLCSVGADEAFFGQGTRLTVV.

The chain couples TRBV28 to TRBJ1-2; 10 bases match TRBD1. The CDR3 runs to 15 residues. Trimming at V came to 2 bases and at J to 5 bases, leaving 5 bases not matched to a gene. Germline loops: CDR1 MDHEN, CDR2 SYDVKM. For the CDR3, the DNA is TGTGCCAGCAGTTTACAGGACAGGGGGACGTATGGCTACACCTTC. Protein sequence: CASSLQDRGTYGYTF.

In this sample, this clonotype turned up a few times. The chain carries TRBV7-8 and TRBJ2-1; 9 bases are a match to TRBD2. The CDR3 is 17 amino acids. The V gene's germline CDR1 is SGHVS and CDR2 FQNEAQ. V gave up 5 bases and J gave up 0 bases; unmatched junction bases: 8. The CDR3: CASSVPTSGSSYNEQFF. DNA of the CDR3: TGTGCCAGCAGCGTACCTACTAGCGGGTCCTCCTACAATGAGCAGTTCTTC.

This chain uses TRBV5-6 with TRBJ2-7, with 7 bases aligning to TRBD1. Per germline, CDR1 SGHDT and CDR2 YYEEEE. J lost 4 bases, V lost 0 bases, and 10 bases had no gene match. The CDR3 spans 16 residues. CDR3 amino acids: CASSLGVDRALYEQYF. CDR3 coding DNA: TGTGCCAGCAGCTTGGGAGTTGACAGGGCTTTGTACGAGCAGTACTTC.

The table lists this clonotype with a few counts. The chain recombines TRBV6-5 with TRBJ2-7, with unresolved D. The CDR3 covers 13 residues. The germline V gene encodes CDR1 MNHEY and CDR2 SVGAGI. Trimming pared 0 bases from V and 4 bases from J, leaving 7 bases between. This chain's CDR3 is CASSYSTRYEQYF. As DNA, the CDR3 is TGTGCCAGCAGTTACTCGACCAGGTACGAGCAGTACTTC.